This T cell receptor beta chain was profiled in a study of blood T cell repertoires in COVID-19. Study at large: The samples span acute and convalescent COVID-19 from the United States, Italy and Spain. T cells, B-cell-depleted T cells, or PBMCs supplied cDNA or gDNA.

J was trimmed by 3 bases and V by 7 bases; bases with no gene match: 3. Germline values: CDR1 SQVTM, CDR2 ANQGSEA. CDR3 length: 11 residues. Authors' processing steps: Quantification of nucleated cells was approximated via reference gene primer amplification. TCRdb keeps only in-frame clones here, not all; method: immunoSEQ multiplex PCR. The D gene and trimming were derived from the DNA, and the V and J assignments and clone size from that table. The data contain over 100,000 clones, approximately 88% of them singletons. The chain uses TRBV29-1 and TRBJ2-7; TRBD1 aligns across 7 bases. The source is a man in his forties or fifties with acute or convalescent COVID-19. Sequencing was done on a sample of peripheral blood. CDR3 sequence reads: CSGQGGYEQYF. The CDR3 DNA reads TGCAGCGGACAGGGCGGCTACGAGCAGTACTTC.